Listed here are 15 T cell receptor beta chains from one sample, sequenced in a study of shared clonotypes between healthy human individuals. Terminally differentiated effector memory CD45RA+ cells were left out of the naive CD8 fraction, which was CD45RO-negative and positively selected for CCR7. The table came from immunoSEQ multiplex PCR; TCRdb's copy has only in-frame clones and leaves some out. Seen here are approximately 740,000 clones, 80% to 95% observed once, and the top ten hold 20% to 30%. Sequencing used naive CD8+ T cells sorted from blood. These receptors all come from a man aged 25 to 40 in good health.

V usage is TRBV27 and J usage is TRBJ2-2; D perhaps matches TRBD2 (6 bases). Germline-derived CDR1 and CDR2 are MNHEY and SMNVEV (reference sequence). CDR3 length equals 17 residues. The V end was cut by 6 bases, the J end by 1 base, with 18 bases between. The CDR3 DNA follows: TGTGCCAGCAGCTCAGGGTCGGGCGGGAAGAACACCGGGGAGCTGTTTTTT. Encoded protein: CASSSGSGGKNTGELFF.

J is TRBJ2-7 and V is TRBV5-4, with TRBD2 identical over 8 bases. Trimming removed 5 bases from V and 0 bases from J; junction bases left unmatched: 1. Germline CDR1 and CDR2: SGHNT and YYREEE (reference sequence). This CDR3 contains 13 residues. CDR3 bases: TGTGCCAGCAGGCTAGCGGGCTCCTACGAGCAGTACTTC. Amino acids: CASRLAGSYEQYF.

The V call is TRBV4-1, the J call TRBJ2-7, with unresolved D. This CDR3 region has 15 residues. Trimming took 1 base from V and 2 from J, leaving 12 bases between them. Germline V CDR1 and CDR2: MGHRA, YSYEKL. CDR3 protein: CASSQATDAAYEQYF. In DNA form, the CDR3 reads TGCGCCAGCAGCCAAGCCACGGACGCGGCCTACGAGCAGTACTTC.

This rearrangement joins TRBV19 to TRBJ1-1; 8 bases agree with TRBD1. CDR3 length: 14 amino acids. Germline CDR1 and CDR2: LNHDA and SQIVND (reference sequence). V lost 4 bases, J lost 3 bases, and 4 bases stayed unmatched. CDR3 sequence (DNA): TGTGCCAGTAGTAGTGACAGGGGTCACACTGAAGCTTTCTTT. Protein sequence: CASSSDRGHTEAFF.

This clone was picked up one time. As DNA, the CDR3 is TGTGCCTGGAGTGTACGGGGAAGTCGTTGGAGTTCCACCTACCAAGAGACCCAGTACTTC. This sequence encodes CAWSVRGSRWSSTYQETQYF. This chain links TRBV30 with TRBJ2-5, with a tentative D call TRBD2 (5 bases). This CDR3 is 20 amino acids long. Germline CDR1 GTSNPN, CDR2 SVGIG (reference sequence). With 0 bases removed from V and 0 bases from J, the gap between germline ends came to 26 bases.

The sample holds one count of this clone. The chain has TRBV11-2 and TRBJ2-5; 12 bases are shared with TRBD2. The germline V gene encodes CDR1 SGHAT and CDR2 FQNNGV. The CDR3 totals 17 residues. Trimming at V came to 1 base and at J to 2 bases, leaving 5 bases not matched to a gene. CDR3 in amino acids: CASSLGQLAGGQETQYF. The CDR3 nucleotides read TGTGCCAGCAGCTTAGGCCAACTAGCGGGAGGACAAGAGACCCAGTACTTC. Full variable domain (remainder filled in from reference TRBV11-2 and TRBJ2-5): EAGVAQSPRYKIIEKRQSVAFWCNPISGHATLYWYQQILGQGPKLLIQFQNNGVVDDSQLPKDRFSAERLKGVDSTLKIQPAKLEDSAVYLCASSLGQLAGGQETQYFGPGTRLLVL.

This clone appeared once. The sample carries other DNA sequences with the same CDR3. The chain couples TRBV28 to TRBJ2-2, with D unresolved. Germline-derived CDR1 and CDR2 are MDHEN and SYDVKM. The CDR3 has 12 residues. Trimming took off 4 bases at V and 6 bases at J, with 6 bases between the two ends. CDR3 bases: TGTGCCAGCAGTTGGACCGCCGGGGAGCTGTTTTTT. It specifies CASSWTAGELFF.

The chain carries TRBV27 and TRBJ1-2; possible D gene TRBD1, 5 bases. CDR3 length: 13 residues. Trimming left V 3 bases short and J 4 bases short, with 9 bases between. CDR1 is MNHEY, CDR2 SMNVEV, per germline (reference sequence). CDR3 coding DNA: TGTGCCAGCAGTTTCCCCGGGGGCTATGGCTACACCTTC. Protein sequence: CASSFPGGYGYTF.

The V gene is TRBV7-2, the J gene TRBJ2-7; D ambiguous. Per the germline V gene, CDR1 is SGHTA and CDR2 is FQGNSA. There are 12 residues in the CDR3. V was cut by 5 bases and J by 1 base, with 6 bases left in between. The CDR3 loop reads CASSQRSYEQYF. Written as DNA, the CDR3 is TGTGCCAGCAGCCAGAGATCCTACGAGCAGTACTTC.

Notes on this clone: Additional DNA sequences in this sample encode the identical CDR3. The V and J genes are TRBV29-1 and TRBJ2-7; D may correspond to TRBD1 or TRBD2 (5 bases each). V lost 5 bases and J lost 2, with 10 bases in between. Germline-derived CDR1 and CDR2 are SQVTM and ANQGSEA. The CDR3 runs 12 residues. CDR3 sequence (DNA): TGCAGCGTTCGGGACCTCACCTACGAGCAGTACTTC. Translating gives CSVRDLTYEQYF.

Regarding this clone: This sample includes further DNA sequences coding for the same CDR3. The J gene is TRBJ2-7, the V gene TRBV7-9; D might be TRBD1 or TRBD2, each matching 5 bases. From germline, CDR1 is SEHNR and CDR2 FQNEAQ (reference sequence). The V end was cut by 2 bases, the J end by 1 base, with 9 bases between. This CDR3 has 14 amino acids. This CDR3 is CASSLPGPSYEQYF. Written as DNA, the CDR3 is TGTGCCAGCAGCTTACCGGGGCCGTCCTACGAGCAGTACTTC.

V gene TRBV15 combines with J gene TRBJ2-4; TRBD1 matches 8 bases. The CDR3 is 15 amino acids. V lost 4 bases, J lost 3 bases, and 5 bases stayed unmatched. Germline CDR1 reads LNHNV; CDR2 reads YYDKDF (reference sequence). CDR3 in amino acids: CATSKSGTGKNIQYF. The CDR3 nucleotides are TGTGCCACCAGCAAATCCGGGACAGGCAAAAACATTCAGTACTTC.

This chain uses TRBV28 with TRBJ2-6; the match to TRBD2 covers 8 bases. From germline, CDR1 is MDHEN and CDR2 SYDVKM. There are 15 residues in the CDR3. Trimming at V came to 3 bases and at J to 13 bases, leaving 11 bases not matched to a gene. The chain's CDR3 is CASSFGSGGVEVLTF. CDR3 DNA: TGTGCCAGCAGTTTTGGCAGCGGGGGCGTCGAAGTCCTGACTTTC.

The CDR3 DNA is TGCGCCAGCAGTGTCGGACTAGCGGGCTCCTACGAGCAGTACTTC. Protein sequence: CASSVGLAGSYEQYF. The gene calls are TRBV10-1 and TRBJ2-7, with 11 bases lining up with TRBD2. This CDR3 spans 15 amino acids. Germline V gene sequence: CDR1 WNHNN, CDR2 SYGVQD (reference sequence). The trim removed 4 bases at V and 0 bases at J, leaving 2 bases unmatched.

This clone was recorded many times. CDR3 bases: TGTGCCAGTAGTATGGGGGGCTCTATCTCTGGGGCCAACGTCCTGACTTTC. Translated, it gives CASSMGGSISGANVLTF. This chain links TRBV19 with TRBJ2-6, with D possibly called TRBD1 or TRBD2 (6 bases each). V was cut by 3 bases and J by 0 bases, with 12 bases left in between. CDR1 LNHDA and CDR2 SQIVND come from the germline V gene (reference sequence). CDR3 size: 17 residues.